This T cell receptor beta chain was sequenced in a study of shared T cell receptors in the human thymus. Produced via immunoSEQ multiplex PCR; TCRdb's table is partial and in-frame only. The sample lists under 850,000 clones; roughly 90% were seen once. With 6 bases removed from V and 3 bases from J, the gap between germline ends came to 18 bases. Germline CDR1 and CDR2: SQVTM and ANQGSEA. The CDR3 totals 15 residues. These data were also reused for a study on human thymus T cells. That publication notes: Donor material was obtained from healthy Finnish infants undergoing corrective surgery for congenital heart defects.

The TCR originated in a boy under three years old with a congenital heart defect. This chain joins TRBV29-1 and TRBJ1-3; D gene ambiguous. Sequenced: thymocytes. CDR3 in amino acids: CSVAQSAGRGNTIYF. DNA for the CDR3: TGCAGCGTCGCACAGTCCGCGGGCCGTGGAAACACCATATATTTT.